This TCR beta chain was recovered during a study of blood T cell repertoires in COVID-19. Study information: PBMCs, B-cell-depleted T cells, or T cells were the source of the cDNA or gDNA that made up the material.

Libraries were prepared by immunoSEQ multiplex PCR; TCRdb keeps only in-frame clonotypes and omits some of them. The data show some 180,000 clones, 81% seen once. Those enrolled in Seattle joined during active infection and were followed longitudinally afterward. The clonotype comes from a woman aged 40 to 55 with COVID-19, enrolled during active disease. Sample: peripheral blood.

The CDR3 DNA is TGCAGTGCTAGTGACTTTGTCACAGATACGCAGTATTTT. This gives the protein CSASDFVTDTQYF. The chain has TRBV20-1 and TRBJ2-3, with D uncertain. This CDR3 is 13 amino acids long. V lost 3 bases to trimming and J lost 2 bases, with 9 bases between them. Germline CDR1 is DFQATT and CDR2 is SNEGSKA (reference sequence).